The sequence of this TCR beta chain was determined in a study of cytomegalovirus exposure and HLA in healthy donors. The study's findings and limits: A highly shared variant cluster was judged a likely technical artifact. An analysis that was carried out later associated 15,000 to 20,000 TCR beta sequences with HLA alleles at 0.05 false discovery rate.

There are a few counts of this clone. The antigen remains undetermined. Germline CDR1 SEHNR, CDR2 FQNEAQ (reference sequence). V lost 5 bases, J lost 3 bases, and 13 bases stayed unmatched. The CDR3 runs 16 residues. It was with 60 Vbeta and 13 Jbeta primers that the PCR ran. Generated by immunoSEQ multiplex PCR, the TCRdb table keeps only in-frame clones and is missing some. The sample holds over 150,000 clones; around four fifths are singletons and the top ten take 1.5% to 2%. Sequenced sample: PBMCs. V usage is TRBV7-9 and J usage is TRBJ2-7, with 7 bases identical to TRBD1. This receptor was identified in a woman under 30 in good health and CMV-seronegative. As DNA, the CDR3 is TGTGCCAGCAGCCGCTTACGGGACAGAGGAGGCTACGAGCAGTACTTC. Residues: CASSRLRDRGGYEQYF.